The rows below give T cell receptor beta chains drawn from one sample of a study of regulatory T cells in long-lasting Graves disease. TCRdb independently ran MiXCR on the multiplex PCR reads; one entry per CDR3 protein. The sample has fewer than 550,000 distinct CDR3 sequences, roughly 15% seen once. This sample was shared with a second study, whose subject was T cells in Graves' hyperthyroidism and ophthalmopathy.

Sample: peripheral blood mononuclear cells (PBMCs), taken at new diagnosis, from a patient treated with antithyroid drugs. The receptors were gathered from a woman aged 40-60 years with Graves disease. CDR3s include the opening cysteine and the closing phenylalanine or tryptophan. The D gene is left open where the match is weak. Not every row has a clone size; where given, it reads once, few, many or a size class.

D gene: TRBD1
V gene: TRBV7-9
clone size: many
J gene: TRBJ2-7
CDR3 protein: CASSQRDGTGPEQYF
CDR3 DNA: TGTGCCAGCAGCCAGAGGGACGGGACAGGGCCGGAGCAGTACTTC

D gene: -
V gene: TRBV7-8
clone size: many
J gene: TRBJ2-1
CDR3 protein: CASSLAGGPTYNEQFF
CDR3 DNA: TGTGCCAGCAGCTTAGCGGGGGGCCCCACCTACAATGAGCAGTTCTTC

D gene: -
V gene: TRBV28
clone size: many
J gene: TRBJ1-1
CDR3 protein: CASKVGFTEAFF
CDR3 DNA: TGTGCCAGCAAGGTTGGTTTCACTGAAGCTTTCTTT

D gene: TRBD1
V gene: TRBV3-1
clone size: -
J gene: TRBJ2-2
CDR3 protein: CASSQDLLSGQANTGELFF
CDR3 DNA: TGTGCCAGCAGCCAAGATTTGCTGAGCGGACAGGCGAACACCGGGGAGCTGTTTTTT

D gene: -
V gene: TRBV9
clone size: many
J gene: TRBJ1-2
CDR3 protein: CASSVVEANYGYTF
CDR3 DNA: TGTGCCAGCAGCGTAGTTGAGGCGAACTATGGCTACACCTTC

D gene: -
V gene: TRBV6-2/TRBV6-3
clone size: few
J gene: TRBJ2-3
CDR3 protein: CASSYPASTDTQYF
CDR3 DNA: TGTGCCAGCAGTTACCCCGCTAGCACAGATACGCAGTATTTT

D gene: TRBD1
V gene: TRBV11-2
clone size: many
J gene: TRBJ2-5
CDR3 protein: CASSQTLTGEETQYF
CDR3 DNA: TGTGCCAGCAGCCAGACCCTAACAGGGGAAGAGACCCAGTACTTC

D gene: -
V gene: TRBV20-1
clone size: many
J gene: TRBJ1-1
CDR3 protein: CSARGRRVNTEAFF
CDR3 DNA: TGCAGTGCTAGAGGGCGACGGGTAAACACTGAAGCTTTCTTT

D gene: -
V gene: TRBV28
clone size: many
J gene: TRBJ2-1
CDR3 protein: CASSLLNDNEQFF
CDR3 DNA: TGTGCCAGCAGTTTATTGAACGACAATGAGCAGTTCTTC

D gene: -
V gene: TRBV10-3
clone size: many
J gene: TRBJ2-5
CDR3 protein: CAISDPFELGQQETQYF
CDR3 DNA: TGTGCCATCAGTGACCCCTTCGAATTAGGACAACAAGAGACCCAGTACTTC

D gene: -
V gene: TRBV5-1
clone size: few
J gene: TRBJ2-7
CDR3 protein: CASSIDRPEVAEQYF
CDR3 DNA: TGCGCCAGCAGCATTGACAGACCCGAGGTCGCCGAGCAGTACTTC

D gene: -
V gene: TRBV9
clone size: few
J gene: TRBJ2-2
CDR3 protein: CASSADWNAGELFF
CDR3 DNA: TGTGCCAGCAGCGCAGACTGGAACGCCGGGGAGCTGTTTTTT

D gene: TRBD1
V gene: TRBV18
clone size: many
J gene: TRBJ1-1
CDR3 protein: CASSPGTALNTEAFF
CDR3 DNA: TGTGCCAGCTCACCTGGGACAGCCTTGAACACTGAAGCTTTCTTT

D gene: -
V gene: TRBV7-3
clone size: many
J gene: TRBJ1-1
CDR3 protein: CASSSGPSTEAFF
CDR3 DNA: TGTGCCAGCAGCTCCGGGCCGAGCACTGAAGCTTTCTTT